This is a list of T cell receptor beta chains from one sample in a study of cytomegalovirus exposure and HLA in healthy donors. Repertoires were generated with immunoSEQ multiplex PCR, while TCRdb's copy carries only in-frame clones and drops some. The table has 100,000 or so clones, about 82% seen once. The sample taken for sequencing was PBMCs. These TCRs come from a man younger than 45 in good health and CMV-seronegative. The conserved cysteine and the conserved F or W are not part of the CDR3 here. D genes are given only for firm matches.

length | V | D | CDR3
10 | TRBV7-7 | NA | AVRKGSNEQF
14 | TRBV27 | NA | ASSSPPRDTDNEQF
15 | TRBV28 | TRBD2 | ASSLLASGGRRETQY
10 | TRBV4-1 | NA | ASSQVRGEQY
10 | TRBV6-5 | NA | ASSQGGAEAF
11 | TRBV6-6 | NA | ASSRTEGAEAF
13 | TRBV7-8 | NA | ASSSAGNSNQPQH
13 | TRBV18 | NA | ASSPKNRDGETQY
13 | TRBV19 | NA | ASSTGQTTNEKLF
13 | TRBV7-3 | NA | ASSADSLGANVLT
13 | TRBV5-1 | TRBD1 | ASSLAQGHSYEQY
14 | TRBV6-6 | TRBD1 | ASRPSRGTGESEQY
11 | TRBV7-3 | NA | ASSPLGTDTQY
10 | TRBV7-6 | TRBD2 | ASSLTSVELF
9 | TRBV7-9 | NA | ASSLNEKLF
10 | TRBV6-5 | NA | ASASEYNEQF
11 | TRBV6-5 | NA | ASTDTMNTEAF
14 | TRBV9 | TRBD1 | ASSLNRDREENEQF
13 | TRBV5-4 | NA | ASSLVSGRTDTQY
14 | TRBV29-1 | NA | SVDPPWRGLGYEQY
12 | TRBV6-5 | NA | ASRATGGNEKLF
11 | TRBV5-4 | NA | ASSLGRENEQY
10 | TRBV28 | NA | ASSPSFYGYT
13 | TRBV9 | TRBD2 | ASSVLGGGSGELF